A single sample gave rise to the 25 T cell receptor beta chains below, sequenced in a study of T cell responses to AZD1222 COVID-19 vaccine. Sequencing used immunoSEQ multiplex PCR; TCRdb keeps in-frame clones, though not all of them. The profile covers 120,000 to 150,000 clones, with approximately 85% appearing a single time and 4.1% taken by the ten largest. Source: peripheral blood, taken on day 0 of MenACWY control vaccination. The receptors stem from an adult in good health.

Here the CDR3 DNA reads TGTGCCAGCAGCCCCTCGTCGGTTGGAAACACCATATATTTT. It yields the protein CASSPSSVGNTIYF. The chain has TRBV11-3 and TRBJ1-3; the D is unclear. This CDR3 comprises 14 residues. Trimming took 5 bases from V and 3 from J, leaving 11 bases between them. Per the germline V gene, CDR1 is SGHNT and CDR2 is YENEEA.

The CDR3 DNA follows: TGTGCCAGCAGTTACTCTGGGTTAGCAACTAATGAAAAACTGTTTTTT. Protein product: CASSYSGLATNEKLFF. The gene calls are TRBV6-5 and TRBJ1-4; D is undetermined. The length of the CDR3 is 16 residues. CDR1 is MNHEY, CDR2 SVGAGI, per germline. Deletions cut 0 bases from V and 0 bases from J, with 8 bases between.

V is TRBV7-9 and J is TRBJ1-1; TRBD1 is a possible D gene (5 bases). Trimming cost V 5 bases and J 7 bases, with 20 bases left between them. The CDR3 length is 15 residues. Germline-derived CDR1 and CDR2 are SEHNR and FQNEAQ (reference sequence). The CDR3 spells CASSPELNRKSEAFF. For the CDR3, the DNA is TGTGCCAGCAGCCCCGAATTAAACAGGAAAAGTGAAGCTTTCTTT.

V is TRBV3-1 (or the pseudogene TRBV3-2) and J is TRBJ1-1; D is unclear. This CDR3 has 16 amino acids. Germline V lookup: CDR1 LGHDT, CDR2 YNNKEL (reference sequence). V was pared by 1 base and J by 1 base, with 13 bases between. CDR3 DNA sequence: TGTGCCAGCAGCCAAGGCGTGGGGATAGCGAACACTGAAGCTTTCTTT. Amino acids: CASSQGVGIANTEAFF.

The chain joins TRBV6-5 to TRBJ1-3; maybe TRBD1 (6 bases). Between the trimmed V and J ends, which lost 0 bases and 4 bases, there was a span of 13 bases. This CDR3 spans 16 amino acids. Germline loops: CDR1 MNHEY, CDR2 SVGAGI. This CDR3 reads CASSYSNRGTGNTIYF. Written as DNA, the CDR3 is TGTGCCAGCAGTTACTCGAATCGGGGGACAGGAAACACCATATATTTT.

The rearrangement joins TRBV6-6 to TRBJ1-5; D is ambiguous. The V gene lost 6 bases and the J gene lost 0 bases, with 6 bases spanning the gap. The germline CDR1 and CDR2 sequences are MNHNY and SVGAGI (reference sequence). This CDR3 spans 13 amino acids. Here the CDR3 reads CASSLHSNQPQHF. Here the CDR3 DNA reads TGTGCCAGCAGCCTCCATAGCAATCAGCCCCAGCATTTT.

The chain recombines TRBV5-5 with TRBJ2-7; D gene uncertain. The CDR3 is 12 residues long. In germline, CDR1 is SGHKS, CDR2 YYEKEE (reference sequence). Trimming took off 4 bases at V and 3 bases at J, with 8 bases between the two ends. The CDR3 DNA follows: TGTGCCAGCAGCCGAAATCACTACGAGCAGTACGTC. Protein: CASSRNHYEQYV.

Here the CDR3 DNA reads TGTGCCAGCAGCCCCCACGGCGGGGGGCTAAACATTCAGTACTTC. Its translation: CASSPHGGGLNIQYF. The chain combines TRBV11-2 with TRBJ2-4; 8 bases are shared with TRBD2. The germline gives CDR1 SGHAT, CDR2 FQNNGV. This CDR3 contains 15 residues. J gave up 6 bases and V 5 bases, and 9 bases lay outside the gene matches.

The rearrangement joins TRBV29-1 to TRBJ2-5; weak D call: TRBD2 (5 bases). The CDR3 is 13 amino acids. Germline V gene lookup returns CDR1 SQVTM and CDR2 ANQGSEA. Trimming pared 6 bases from V and 4 bases from J, leaving 15 bases between. The CDR3 spells CSVDFSGGETQYF. For the CDR3, the DNA is TGCAGCGTGGACTTCAGCGGTGGAGAGACCCAGTACTTC.

This clone has just one count. The chain uses TRBV7-8 and TRBJ2-2; 7 bases map to TRBD1. This CDR3 has 14 residues. The germline V gene has CDR1 SGHVS and CDR2 FQNEAQ. V was clipped by 4 bases and J by 5 bases; unmatched bases: 4. The CDR3: CASSSRQGTGELFF. CDR3 coding DNA: TGTGCCAGCAGCTCCCGACAGGGTACCGGGGAGCTGTTTTTT.

The chain recombines TRBV3-1 (or the pseudogene TRBV3-2) with TRBJ1-4; no firm D call. The CDR3 is 13 residues long. Germline-derived CDR1 and CDR2 are LGHDT and YNNKEL (reference sequence). The V end was cut by 2 bases, the J end by 7 bases, with 8 bases between. CDR3 coding DNA: TGTGCCAGCAGCCAATTTAAAGGTGAAAAACTGTTTTTT. Translating gives CASSQFKGEKLFF.

The chain recombines TRBV5-1 with TRBJ2-3, with D perhaps assigned TRBD1 or TRBD2 (6 bases each). Per the germline V gene, CDR1 is SGHRS and CDR2 is YFSETQ. V was trimmed by 0 bases and J by 4 bases, leaving 9 bases between them. This CDR3 is 14 amino acids long. CDR3 sequence: CASSLEGGADTQYF. The CDR3 DNA reads TGCGCCAGCAGCTTGGAGGGGGGTGCAGATACGCAGTATTTT. Variable domain in full (rest from reference TRBV5-1 and TRBJ2-3): KAGVTQTPRYLIKTRGQQVTLSCSPISGHRSVSWYQQTPGQGLQFLFEYFSETQRNKGNFPGRFSGRQFSNSRSEMNVSTLELGDSALYLCASSLEGGADTQYFGPGTRLTVL.

This clone has only one observation. The CDR3 sequence is CSVVRGGTQYF. The DNA of the CDR3 is TGCAGCGTTGTGCGGGGGGGGACCCAGTACTTC. The V and J genes are TRBV29-1 and TRBJ2-5; 9 bases are a match to TRBD2. J was trimmed by 7 bases and V by 4 bases; bases with no gene match: 1. This CDR3 spans 11 amino acids. Per the germline V gene, CDR1 is SQVTM and CDR2 is ANQGSEA. The variable domain in full, completed from reference TRBV29-1 and TRBJ2-5, reads SAVISQKPSRDICQRGTSLTIQCQVDSQVTMMFWYRQQPGQSLTLIATANQGSEATYESGFVIDKFPISRPNLTFSTLTVSNMSPEDSSIYLCSVVRGGTQYFGPGTRLLVL.

CDR3 sequence: CASSHGTGYGYTF. CDR3 DNA sequence: TGTGCCAGCAGCCACGGGACAGGGTACGGCTACACCTTC. The chain employs TRBV4-2 and TRBJ1-2, with 9 nucleotides matching TRBD1. This CDR3 is built from 13 residues. Trimming cost V 3 bases and J 8 bases; bases outside gene matches: 4. Germline V CDR1 and CDR2: LGHNA, YNFKEQ.

The rearrangement uses TRBV7-9 and TRBJ1-2; no firm D call. The CDR3 contains 10 residues. The ends were cut back, 7 bases at V and 8 bases at J, with 8 bases in the middle. Germline V gene sequence: CDR1 SEHNR, CDR2 FQNEAQ (reference sequence). CDR3 in DNA: TGTGCCAGCACATTATCCGGCTACACCTTC. Its translation: CASTLSGYTF.

This chain links TRBV4-1 with TRBJ1-2, with a possible D match to TRBD1 (5 bases). The CDR3 is made up of 13 amino acids. Germline V gene data show CDR1 as MGHRA and CDR2 as YSYEKL. Trimming left V 5 bases short and J 4 bases short, with 11 bases between. In DNA form, the CDR3 reads TGCGCCAGCAGCGCCGGGACCCTCTATGGCTACACCTTC. Translated, it gives CASSAGTLYGYTF.

V usage is TRBV2 and J usage is TRBJ1-5; D is undetermined. This CDR3 contains 15 residues. Per the germline V gene, CDR1 is SNHLY and CDR2 is FYNNEI. Trimming pared 8 bases from V and 0 bases from J, leaving 14 bases between. The CDR3 DNA reads TGTGCCAGCGTCATTCCGCTGTATAGCAATCAGCCCCAGCATTTT. It is translated as CASVIPLYSNQPQHF.

The gene calls are TRBV7-2 and TRBJ2-7; D is possibly TRBD2 (5 bases). V shed 8 bases and J shed 6 bases, with 17 bases lying between them. The CDR3 covers 13 residues. The germline V gene has CDR1 SGHTA and CDR2 FQGNSA. The CDR3 nucleotides read TGTGCCAGCCTGCGGGCGGGCTCCCTCGAGCAGTACTTC. Translated, it gives CASLRAGSLEQYF.

The sample holds many counts of this clone. The chain employs TRBV7-3 and TRBJ2-2, with a weak D call TRBD1 (6 bases). CDR3 length equals 17 residues. The ends were cut back, 5 bases at V and 1 base at J, with 17 bases in the middle. Germline values: CDR1 SGHTA, CDR2 FQGTGA. The CDR3 loop is CASSPARVTGNTGELFF. The DNA for the CDR3 is TGTGCCAGCAGCCCCGCCCGGGTGACAGGGAACACCGGGGAGCTGTTTTTT.

The J gene is TRBJ2-5, the V gene TRBV18; possibly TRBD2 for D (6 bases). The V gene's germline CDR1 is KGHSH and CDR2 LQKENI. This CDR3 comprises 15 residues. Trimming removed 3 bases from V and 1 base from J, with 12 bases in between. CDR3 coding DNA: TGTGCCAGCTCACCGGGCGGGGACCTCCAAGAGACCCAGTACTTC. Its translation is CASSPGGDLQETQYF.

V usage is TRBV3-1 (or the pseudogene TRBV3-2) and J usage is TRBJ1-2; D gene unclear. This CDR3 contains 14 residues. Germline V CDR1 and CDR2: LGHDT, YNNKEL (reference sequence). The V gene lost 2 bases and the J gene lost 1 base, with 8 bases spanning the gap. The CDR3, as DNA: TGTGCCAGCAGCCAAAGAGGGAATAACTATGGCTACACCTTC. Translated, it gives CASSQRGNNYGYTF.

The gene calls are TRBV6-1 and TRBJ1-5, with D maybe TRBD1 (6 bases). The V and J ends lost 4 bases and 2 bases respectively, with 15 bases between them. This CDR3 contains 16 residues. Germline CDR1 reads MNHNS; CDR2 reads SASEGT. The CDR3 is CASSAQGWAGNQPQHF. The CDR3 DNA is TGTGCCAGCAGTGCCCAGGGGTGGGCTGGCAATCAGCCCCAGCATTTT.

This rearrangement joins TRBV19 to TRBJ1-1; TRBD1 agrees at 9 bases. The CDR3 covers 15 residues. Looked up from germline, CDR1 is LNHDA and CDR2 is SQIVND (reference sequence). V shed 6 bases and J 6 bases; nucleotides not matched to a gene: 11. The CDR3 loop is CASRQPGQGTSEAFF. The CDR3 DNA reads as TGTGCCAGTAGACAACCGGGACAGGGAACCTCTGAAGCTTTCTTT.

The chain recombines TRBV7-2 with TRBJ1-6; no reliable D call. The CDR3 is 13 amino acids. The germline V gene encodes CDR1 SGHTA and CDR2 FQGNSA. V was cut by 2 bases and J by 7 bases, with 6 bases left in between. The DNA for the CDR3 is TGTGCCAGCAGCTTATCCCCAAATTCACCCCTCCACTTT. Its translation is CASSLSPNSPLHF.

The chain combines TRBV7-8 with TRBJ1-5, with D hard to call. V gave up 3 bases and J gave up 0 bases, with 18 bases separating them. The CDR3 length is 18 residues. Germline CDR1 SGHVS, CDR2 FQNEAQ. CDR3 loop: CASSFGLSGFNSNQPQHF. CDR3 nucleotide sequence: TGTGCCAGCAGCTTCGGTCTTTCCGGATTTAATAGCAATCAGCCCCAGCATTTT.